This TCR beta chain came from a study of blood T cell repertoires in COVID-19. Study summary: There were acute and convalescent COVID-19 samples, and they came from the United States, Italy and Spain. PBMCs, B-cell-depleted T cells, or T cells were the source of the cDNA or gDNA that made up the material.

Germline CDR1 GTSNPN, CDR2 SVGIG (reference sequence). CDR3 length: 11 amino acids. Trimming cost V 3 bases and J 13 bases, with 13 bases left between them. Original processing notes: Cell counts per sample came from amplifying reference gene primers. The data were produced by immunoSEQ multiplex PCR, yet TCRdb's version contains in-frame clones alone and is incomplete. V, J and clone size are those of that table, while D and trimming were read from the DNA. The sample has hundreds of thousands of clones, 88% seen once. The chain has TRBV30 and TRBJ2-1; D uncertain. Sequencing was performed on peripheral blood. The sequence derives from a woman in her fifties or sixties with active or convalescent COVID-19. The CDR3 DNA is TGTGCCTGGAGGTCGAGGATTCGCCAGTTCTTC. Protein product: CAWRSRIRQFF. Combining the CDR3 with reference TRBV30 and TRBJ2-1 gives the whole variable domain SQTIHQWPATLVQPVGSPLSLECTVEGTSNPNLYWYRQAAGRGLQLLFYSVGIGQISSEVPQNLSASRPQDRQFILSSKKLLLSDSGFYLCAWRSRIRQFFGPGTRLTVL.